These 30 T cell receptor beta chains were sequenced from one sample in a study of blood T cell repertoires in COVID-19. Here immunoSEQ multiplex PCR was the method, and the copy in TCRdb shows in-frame clones only, minus some. The data contain tens of thousands of clones, about 90% of them singletons. What was sequenced was peripheral blood. The receptors here all came from a human donor in a cohort sampled during active COVID-19.

In nucleotides, the CDR3 is TGTGCCAGCAGCCCCCAAGCGGGGGGGCTAGAGACCCAGTACTTC. It specifies CASSPQAGGLETQYF. The chain carries TRBV11-2 and TRBJ2-5; 10 bases match TRBD2. The CDR3 runs 15 residues. The J segment lost 4 bases and the V segment lost 5 bases, leaving 7 bases of the junction unmatched. Looked up from germline, CDR1 is SGHAT and CDR2 is FQNNGV.

The chain recombines TRBV6-4 with TRBJ1-4, with a possible D match to TRBD1 (5 bases). CDR3 length: 15 amino acids. Looked up from germline, CDR1 is MRHNA and CDR2 is SNTAGT. Trimming took 5 bases from V and 7 from J, leaving 17 bases between them. The CDR3 region is CASSPRGGISEKLFF. DNA of the CDR3: TGTGCCAGCAGTCCCCGCGGGGGGATCAGTGAAAAACTGTTTTTT.

The rearrangement uses TRBV30 and TRBJ2-7; 11 nucleotides agree with TRBD1. CDR3 size: 15 residues. CDR1 is GTSNPN, CDR2 SVGIG, per germline (reference sequence). V gave up 3 bases and J gave up 3 bases; unmatched junction bases: 7. The CDR3 here is CAWSIAGTGGYEQYF. The CDR3 DNA is TGTGCCTGGAGCATTGCCGGGACAGGGGGCTACGAGCAGTACTTC.

The chain is built from TRBV5-1 and TRBJ2-7, with 11 bases matching TRBD1. J lost 4 bases, V lost 4 bases, and 7 bases had no gene match. Germline values: CDR1 SGHRS, CDR2 YFSETQ. There are 15 residues in the CDR3. As DNA, the CDR3 is TGCGCCAGCAGCCCAGGGACAGGGGGAGGTTACGAGCAGTACTTC. This codes for CASSPGTGGGYEQYF.

The chain uses TRBV6-6 and TRBJ1-2; 7 nucleotides line up with TRBD1. The CDR3 runs to 15 residues. The germline V gene encodes CDR1 MNHNY and CDR2 SVGAGI (reference sequence). The ends lost 0 bases at V and 5 bases at J; junction bases unmatched: 6. The DNA of the CDR3 is TGTGCCAGCAGTTACTCGACGCCGGGACAGTATGGCTACACCTTC. Its translation: CASSYSTPGQYGYTF.

This clone came up a few times. This chain uses TRBV29-1 with TRBJ1-1; D gene unclear. CDR1 SQVTM and CDR2 ANQGSEA come from the germline V gene. This CDR3 is 15 amino acids long. Trimming left V 7 bases short and J 5 bases short, with 23 bases between. The chain's CDR3 is CSGIGRGGRNTEAFF. For the CDR3, the DNA is TGCAGCGGGATCGGTCGGGGAGGAAGAAATACTGAAGCTTTCTTT.

The chain employs TRBV4-3 and TRBJ1-4; the match to TRBD1 covers 9 bases. Germline V CDR1 and CDR2: LGHNA, YSLEER. V shed 4 bases, J shed 10 bases, and the junction held 13 bases outside the gene matches. CDR3 length equals 16 residues. DNA for the CDR3: TGCGCCAGCAGCCCGGGACAGGGTGTCCTTTTTGGAAAACTGTTTTTT. This translates into CASSPGQGVLFGKLFF.

This sequence joins TRBV30 and TRBJ2-7; D might be TRBD1 (6 bases). Germline-derived CDR1 and CDR2 are GTSNPN and SVGIG (reference sequence). The CDR3 runs to 16 residues. Trimming pared 2 bases from V and 3 bases from J, leaving 20 bases between. The CDR3 region is CAWSQIVRGFRYEQYF. CDR3 DNA: TGTGCCTGGAGTCAGATTGTGAGGGGGTTTCGCTACGAGCAGTACTTC.

The rearrangement uses TRBV10-3 and TRBJ2-7, with TRBD1 matching 11 bases. Per the germline V gene, CDR1 is ENHRY and CDR2 is SYGVKD. V gave up 2 bases and J gave up 3 bases; unmatched junction bases: 6. The CDR3 totals 16 residues. In nucleotides, the CDR3 is TGTGCCATCAGTGAGCCCGGGACAGGGGGAGGCTACGAGCAGTACTTC. Protein product: CAISEPGTGGGYEQYF.

Sample share makes this clone medium-sized. The chain combines TRBV11-2 with TRBJ2-5, with unresolved D. V was cut by 2 bases and J by 2 bases, with 6 bases left in between. Germline V gene data show CDR1 as SGHAT and CDR2 as FQNNGV. The CDR3 extends over 13 amino acids. CDR3 in amino acids: CASSLWRQETQYF. The CDR3 DNA is TGTGCCAGCAGCTTATGGCGGCAAGAGACCCAGTACTTC. Using reference TRBV11-2 and TRBJ2-5 for the parts outside the CDR3, the full variable domain is EAGVAQSPRYKIIEKRQSVAFWCNPISGHATLYWYQQILGQGPKLLIQFQNNGVVDDSQLPKDRFSAERLKGVDSTLKIQPAKLEDSAVYLCASSLWRQETQYFGPGTRLLVL.

The genes are TRBV2 and TRBJ2-5; D possibly corresponds to TRBD2 (6 bases). Germline CDR1 SNHLY, CDR2 FYNNEI. The CDR3 runs 14 residues. V lost 5 bases to trimming and J lost 1 base, with 11 bases between them. Here the CDR3 DNA reads TGTGCCAGCAGTCGTAGCGGACTCCAAGAGACCCAGTACTTC. Translation gives CASSRSGLQETQYF.

The chain links TRBV28 to TRBJ1-1; TRBD1 matches at 8 bases. With 6 bases clipped from V and 4 bases from J, the junction kept 4 bases outside the gene matches. Germline values: CDR1 MDHEN, CDR2 SYDVKM. This CDR3 is built from 13 residues. CDR3 region: CASSRQGSTEAFF. DNA of the CDR3: TGTGCCAGCAGCAGACAGGGGAGCACTGAAGCTTTCTTT. The full variable domain, with the rest looked up from reference TRBV28 and TRBJ1-1, is DVKVTQSSRYLVKRTGEKVFLECVQDMDHENMFWYRQDPGLGLRLIYFSYDVKMKEKGDIPEGYSVSREKKERFSLILESASTNQTSMYLCASSRQGSTEAFFGQGTRLTVV.

The rearrangement uses TRBV10-1 and TRBJ1-5; D is undetermined. The CDR3 runs 13 residues. Between the trimmed V and J ends, which lost 0 bases and 7 bases, there was a span of 7 bases. Germline V gene sequence: CDR1 WNHNN, CDR2 SYGVQD (reference sequence). CDR3: CASSESPGQPQHF. The CDR3 DNA follows: TGCGCCAGCAGTGAGTCGCCGGGACAGCCCCAGCATTTT.

The chain employs TRBV28 and TRBJ1-2, with 9 bases fitting TRBD1. CDR1 is MDHEN and CDR2 is SYDVKM in the germline V gene. The J segment lost 0 bases and the V segment lost 2 bases, leaving 7 bases of the junction unmatched. This CDR3 has 17 residues. Here the CDR3 reads CASSLGTGFSANYGYTF. CDR3 bases: TGTGCCAGCAGTTTAGGGACAGGGTTTTCGGCTAACTATGGCTACACCTTC.

The genes are TRBV11-2 and TRBJ1-3; unclear D gene. The V gene lost 2 bases and the J gene lost 0 bases, with 14 bases spanning the gap. Germline lookup yields CDR1 SGHAT and CDR2 FQNNGV. CDR3 length equals 17 residues. The CDR3 nucleotides read TGTGCCAGCAGCTTAAGGCGGGCAGGACTCTCTGGAAACACCATATATTTT. It translates to CASSLRRAGLSGNTIYF.

The V call is TRBV4-3, the J call TRBJ2-2, with a weak D call TRBD1 (6 bases). Deletions cut 7 bases from V and 2 bases from J, with 14 bases between. The CDR3 has 15 residues. Per germline, CDR1 LGHNA and CDR2 YSLEER. The CDR3 DNA follows: TGCGCCAGCACTCCGGACAGTACAAACACCGGGGAGCTGTTTTTT. Translation: CASTPDSTNTGELFF.

J is TRBJ2-3 and V is TRBV12-3 or TRBV12-4; the D gene is possibly TRBD2 (5 bases). CDR3 size: 13 residues. The V end lost 5 bases, the J end lost 7 bases, and 13 bases lay between the germline ends. The CDR3 DNA follows: TGTGCCAGCAGTCCCAATAGCGCAAATACGCAGTATTTT. This gives the protein CASSPNSANTQYF.

The rearrangement links TRBV6-1 to TRBJ1-5; D gene unclear. CDR3 length equals 15 residues. Germline V gene sequence: CDR1 MNHNS, CDR2 SASEGT. The ends were cut back, 0 bases at V and 0 bases at J, with 6 bases in the middle. CDR3 in DNA: TGTGCCAGCAGTGAAGCGAGGATTAGCAATCAGCCCCAGCATTTT. Encoded protein: CASSEARISNQPQHF.

About this clone: Other DNA sequences of this sample code for an identical CDR3. The rearrangement joins TRBV12-3 or TRBV12-4 to TRBJ1-1; D may be TRBD1 (5 bases). The CDR3 consists of 12 residues. The V end lost 6 bases, the J end lost 5 bases, and 10 bases lay between the germline ends. The CDR3 spells CASSGGGTEAFF. CDR3 nucleotides: TGTGCCAGCAGCGGGGGAGGGACTGAAGCTTTCTTT.

The J gene is TRBJ2-3, the V gene TRBV24-1, with 8 bases matching TRBD1. CDR1 is KGHDR, CDR2 SFDVKD, per germline. The CDR3 has 18 amino acids. The V and J ends lost 4 bases and 0 bases, in that order; junction bases with no gene match: 11. The CDR3 region is CATSELCRTGYSTDTQYF. For the CDR3, the DNA is TGTGCCACCAGTGAACTTTGCCGGACAGGGTATAGCACAGATACGCAGTATTTT.

The chain couples TRBV9 to TRBJ2-3, with 8 positions matching TRBD1. This CDR3 comprises 18 residues. The V and J ends lost 1 base and 4 bases, in that order; junction bases with no gene match: 14. CDR1 is SGDLS, CDR2 YYNGEE, per germline. CDR3 loop: CASSVQIDTGGGADTQYF. In DNA form, the CDR3 reads TGTGCCAGCAGCGTACAGATAGACACAGGGGGAGGCGCAGATACGCAGTATTTT.

The chain links TRBV11-3 to TRBJ1-1, with 7 bases identical to TRBD1. The CDR3 is 14 residues long. Germline CDR1 and CDR2: SGHNT and YENEEA. Trimming cost V 6 bases and J 5 bases; bases outside gene matches: 9. In DNA, the CDR3 is TGTGCCAGCAGTAAGGGGGCGATGGGGACTGAAGCTTTCTTT. It codes for CASSKGAMGTEAFF.

The J gene is TRBJ2-1, the V gene TRBV2; D is perhaps TRBD1 (5 bases). Trimming left V 4 bases short and J 8 bases short, with 18 bases between. The CDR3 contains 15 residues. Germline V CDR1 and CDR2: SNHLY, FYNNEI. CDR3 protein: CASSGIRIWGDEQFF. The CDR3 DNA follows: TGTGCCAGCAGTGGCATTCGGATTTGGGGCGATGAGCAGTTCTTC.

The chain couples TRBV27 to TRBJ2-3; TRBD1 agrees at 8 bases. Per the germline V gene, CDR1 is MNHEY and CDR2 is SMNVEV (reference sequence). The CDR3 runs 14 residues. V lost 8 bases, J lost 2 bases, and 6 bases stayed unmatched. The CDR3 sequence: CASAGTGHTDTQYF. The CDR3 DNA follows: TGTGCCAGCGCGGGGACAGGACACACAGATACGCAGTATTTT.

The sample holds a few counts of this clone. The chain uses TRBV6-5 and TRBJ2-7; 7 positions agree with TRBD1. The CDR3 has 14 amino acids. From germline, CDR1 is MNHEY and CDR2 SVGAGI. Unmatched junction bases numbered 6, after V lost 6 bases and J lost 1 base. In nucleotides, the CDR3 is TGTGCCAGCAGGCTCGGGACAGTATCCTACGAGCAGTACTTC. This gives the protein CASRLGTVSYEQYF.

The chain links TRBV5-4 to TRBJ2-1; 8 bases fit TRBD2. This CDR3 is built from 16 residues. Germline CDR1 SGHNT, CDR2 YYREEE (reference sequence). Trimming at V came to 0 bases and at J to 7 bases, leaving 9 bases not matched to a gene. The CDR3 region is CASSLDVAGGINEQFF. Written as DNA, the CDR3 is TGTGCCAGCAGCTTGGACGTGGCGGGGGGCATAAATGAGCAGTTCTTC.

The chain is built from TRBV6-1 and TRBJ1-4, with D perhaps matching TRBD1 (6 bases). The germline V gene has CDR1 MNHNS and CDR2 SASEGT. V lost 0 bases to trimming and J lost 7 bases, with 12 bases between them. This CDR3 has 15 amino acids. CDR3 sequence: CASSEAAGVGEKLFF. CDR3 nucleotides: TGTGCCAGCAGTGAAGCGGCAGGGGTCGGTGAAAAACTGTTTTTT.

The rearrangement joins TRBV27 to TRBJ2-1, with D possibly TRBD2 on 6 matching bases. This CDR3 comprises 14 residues. Germline CDR1 reads MNHEY; CDR2 reads SMNVEV (reference sequence). V was trimmed by 3 bases and J by 6 bases, leaving 12 bases between them. The CDR3 coding sequence is TGTGCCAGCAGTTTGGAGGGTTACGGCAATGAGCAGTTCTTC. Amino acid sequence: CASSLEGYGNEQFF.

The chain carries TRBV11-2 and TRBJ2-7; TRBD1 might be the D (5 bases). Trimming removed 1 base from V and 3 bases from J, with 16 bases in between. This CDR3 comprises 16 residues. Per germline, CDR1 SGHAT and CDR2 FQNNGV. CDR3 protein: CASSLVHGAIGYEQYF. CDR3 nucleotide sequence: TGTGCCAGCAGCTTAGTTCATGGGGCAATCGGCTACGAGCAGTACTTC.

This clone has a handful of counts. This sequence joins TRBV7-9 and TRBJ1-1; D perhaps matches TRBD1 (5 bases). V lost 2 bases to trimming and J lost 1 base, with 14 bases between them. This CDR3 contains 16 residues. The V gene's germline CDR1 is SEHNR and CDR2 FQNEAQ (reference sequence). CDR3 sequence: CASSLPRGRPNTEAFF. CDR3 nucleotides: TGTGCCAGCAGCTTACCTAGGGGCAGGCCGAACACTGAAGCTTTCTTT. Combining the CDR3 with reference TRBV7-9 and TRBJ1-1 gives the whole variable domain DTGVSQNPRHKITKRGQNVTFRCDPISEHNRLYWYRQTLGQGPEFLTYFQNEAQLEKSRLLSDRFSAERPKGSFSTLEIQRTEQGDSAMYLCASSLPRGRPNTEAFFGQGTRLTVV.